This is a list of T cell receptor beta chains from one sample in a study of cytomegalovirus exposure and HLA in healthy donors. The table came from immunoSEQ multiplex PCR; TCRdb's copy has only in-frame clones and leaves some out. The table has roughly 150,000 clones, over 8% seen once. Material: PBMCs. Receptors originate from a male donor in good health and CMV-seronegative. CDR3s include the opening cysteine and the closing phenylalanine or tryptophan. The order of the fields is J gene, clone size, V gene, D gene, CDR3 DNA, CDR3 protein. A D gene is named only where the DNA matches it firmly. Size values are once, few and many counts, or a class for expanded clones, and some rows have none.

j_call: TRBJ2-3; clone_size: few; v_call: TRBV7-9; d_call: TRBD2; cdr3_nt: TGTGCCAGCAGCTTAGCCCGGACTAGCGGGGGGCCCACAGATACGCAGTATTTT; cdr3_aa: CASSLARTSGGPTDTQYF
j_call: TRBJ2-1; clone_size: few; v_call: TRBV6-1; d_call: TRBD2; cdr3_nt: TGTGCCAGCAGCGGCAGGACTAGCGGGTACAATGAGCAGTTCTTC; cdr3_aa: CASSGRTSGYNEQFF
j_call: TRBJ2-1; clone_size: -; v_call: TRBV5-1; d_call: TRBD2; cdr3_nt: TGCGCCAGCCGCGAATTAGCGGGGGGTTACAATGAGCAGTTCTTC; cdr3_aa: CASRELAGGYNEQFF
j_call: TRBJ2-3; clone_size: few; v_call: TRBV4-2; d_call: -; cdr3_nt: TGTGCCAGCAGCCGCGGGGCGACAGATACGCAGTATTTT; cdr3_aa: CASSRGATDTQYF
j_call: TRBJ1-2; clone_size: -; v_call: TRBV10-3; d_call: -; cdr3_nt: TGTGCCATCAGTGAGGGGCCTCGTGATGGCTACACCTTC; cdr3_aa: CAISEGPRDGYTF
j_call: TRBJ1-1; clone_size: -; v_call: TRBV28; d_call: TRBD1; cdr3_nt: TGTGCCAGCAGTCAAATAGACAGGGGTACTGAAGCTTTCTTT; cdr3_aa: CASSQIDRGTEAFF
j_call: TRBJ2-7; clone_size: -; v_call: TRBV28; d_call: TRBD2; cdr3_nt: TGTGCCAGCAGGCCTCGGGGGAGCGGGGCTTACGAGCAGTACTTC; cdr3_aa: CASRPRGSGAYEQYF
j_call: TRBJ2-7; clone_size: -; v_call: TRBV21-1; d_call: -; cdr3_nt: TGTGCCAGCAGCAAAAGACCGGGGGGCAACGAGCAGTACTTC; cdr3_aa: CASSKRPGGNEQYF
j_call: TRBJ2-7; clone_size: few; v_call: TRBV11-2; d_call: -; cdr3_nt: TGTGCCAGCAGCTTAGATCACAGCGAGCAGTACTTC; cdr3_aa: CASSLDHSEQYF
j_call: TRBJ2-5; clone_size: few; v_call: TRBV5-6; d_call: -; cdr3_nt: TGTGCCAGCAGCTTGGATAGAGGGCCTAAGGCGGAGACCCAGTACTTC; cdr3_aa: CASSLDRGPKAETQYF